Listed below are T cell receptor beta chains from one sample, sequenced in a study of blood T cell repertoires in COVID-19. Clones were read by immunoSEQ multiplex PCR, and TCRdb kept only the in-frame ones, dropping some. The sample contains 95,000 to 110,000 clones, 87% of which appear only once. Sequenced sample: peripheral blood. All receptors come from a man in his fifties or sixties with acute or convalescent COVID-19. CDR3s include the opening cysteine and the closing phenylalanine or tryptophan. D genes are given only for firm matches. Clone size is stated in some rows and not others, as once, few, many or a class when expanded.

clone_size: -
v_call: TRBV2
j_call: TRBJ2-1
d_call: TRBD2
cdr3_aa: CASSEARSGRAMIF
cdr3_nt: TGTGCCAGCAGTGAAGCGAGGAGCGGGAGGGCCATGATCTTC

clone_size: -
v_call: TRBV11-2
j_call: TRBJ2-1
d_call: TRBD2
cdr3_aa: CVVGGGPYNEQFF
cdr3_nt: TGTGTCGTTGGGGGAGGGCCCTACAATGAGCAGTTCTTC

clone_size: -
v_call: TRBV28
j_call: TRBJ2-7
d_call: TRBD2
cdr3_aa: CASRGLSGGRTYEQYF
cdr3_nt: TGTGCCAGCAGGGGGCTGTCTGGCGGGAGAACCTACGAGCAGTACTTC

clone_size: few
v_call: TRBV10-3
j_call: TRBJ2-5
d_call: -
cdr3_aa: CAIRDNFQETQYF
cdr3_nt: TGTGCCATCAGGGACAACTTTCAAGAGACCCAGTACTTC

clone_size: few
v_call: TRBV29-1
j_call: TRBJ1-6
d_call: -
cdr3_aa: CSSAMRDSPLHF
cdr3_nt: TGCAGCTCAGCGATGAGGGATTCACCCCTCCACTTT

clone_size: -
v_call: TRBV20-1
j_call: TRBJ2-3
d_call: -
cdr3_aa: CSATPGDTQYF
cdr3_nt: TGCAGTGCTACGCCGGGGGATACGCAGTATTTT

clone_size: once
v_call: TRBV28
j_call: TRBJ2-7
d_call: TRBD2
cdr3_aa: CASSIRLAGVEEQYF
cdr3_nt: TGTGCCAGCAGTATCCGACTAGCGGGAGTTGAGGAGCAGTACTTC

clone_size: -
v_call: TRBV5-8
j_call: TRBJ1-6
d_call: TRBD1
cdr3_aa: CASSSPGQVNSPLHF
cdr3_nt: TGTGCCAGCAGCTCCCCGGGACAGGTTAATTCACCCCTCCACTTT

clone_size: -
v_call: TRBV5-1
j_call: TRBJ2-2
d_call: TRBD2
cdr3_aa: CASSWTSGRSETGELFF
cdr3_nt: TGCGCCAGCAGCTGGACTAGCGGGAGATCAGAGACCGGGGAGCTGTTTTTT

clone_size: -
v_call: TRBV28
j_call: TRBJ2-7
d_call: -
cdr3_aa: CASGTGNLEQYF
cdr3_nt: TGTGCCAGCGGCACCGGGAACCTCGAGCAGTACTTC

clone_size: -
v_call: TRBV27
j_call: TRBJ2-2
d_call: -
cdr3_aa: CASSLGASTGELFF
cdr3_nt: TGTGCCAGCAGTTTAGGAGCTAGCACCGGGGAGCTGTTTTTT

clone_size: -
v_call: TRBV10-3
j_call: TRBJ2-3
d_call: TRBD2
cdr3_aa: CAIRGDSTDTQYF
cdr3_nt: TGTGCCATCCGGGGGGACAGCACAGATACGCAGTATTTT

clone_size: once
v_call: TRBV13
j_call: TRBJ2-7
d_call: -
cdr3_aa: CASSSQGGLYEQYF
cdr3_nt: TGTGCCAGCAGCTCCCAGGGGGGCCTCTACGAGCAGTACTTC

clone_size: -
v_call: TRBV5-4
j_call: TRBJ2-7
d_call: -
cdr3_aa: CASRRDSLSYEQYF
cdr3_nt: TGTGCCAGCAGGCGGGACAGTTTATCCTACGAGCAGTACTTC

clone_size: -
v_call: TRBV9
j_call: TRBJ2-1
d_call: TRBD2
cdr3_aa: CASSVSAAGETYNEQFF
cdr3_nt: TGTGCCAGCAGCGTTTCTGCTGCGGGAGAAACCTACAATGAGCAGTTCTTC

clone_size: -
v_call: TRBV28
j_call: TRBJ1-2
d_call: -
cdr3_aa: CASSLRGLYGYTF
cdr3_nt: TGTGCCAGCAGTTTACGCGGCCTCTATGGCTACACCTTC

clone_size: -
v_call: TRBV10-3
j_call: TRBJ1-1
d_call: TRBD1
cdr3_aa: CAISERTGDSTEAFF
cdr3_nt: TGTGCCATCAGTGAGAGGACAGGGGATAGCACTGAAGCTTTCTTT

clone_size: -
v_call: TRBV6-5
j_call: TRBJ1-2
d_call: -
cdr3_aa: CASRRGGDYGYTF
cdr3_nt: TGTGCCAGCAGGAGGGGGGGGGATTATGGCTACACCTTC

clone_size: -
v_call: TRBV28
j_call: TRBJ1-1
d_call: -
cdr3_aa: CASSLGGRVDTEAFF
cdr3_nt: TGTGCCAGCAGTCTGGGAGGGAGAGTGGACACTGAAGCTTTCTTT

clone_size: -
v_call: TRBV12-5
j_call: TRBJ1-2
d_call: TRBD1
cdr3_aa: CASALTGGRGYTF
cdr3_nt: TGTGCTAGTGCCCTCACAGGGGGTCGGGGCTACACCTTC

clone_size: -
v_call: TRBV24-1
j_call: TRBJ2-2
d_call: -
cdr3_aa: CATSALRVGELFF
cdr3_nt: TGTGCCACCAGTGCCCTCAGGGTCGGGGAGCTGTTTTTT

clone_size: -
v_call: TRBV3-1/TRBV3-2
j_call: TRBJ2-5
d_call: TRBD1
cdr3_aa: CASSPNRQGARGTQYF
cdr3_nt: TGTGCCAGCAGCCCAAACCGACAGGGGGCGCGGGGGACCCAGTACTTC

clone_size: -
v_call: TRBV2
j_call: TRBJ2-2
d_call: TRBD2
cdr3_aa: CASNRGVRSNTGELFF
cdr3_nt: TGTGCCAGCAACCGGGGGGTCAGGTCGAACACCGGGGAGCTGTTTTTT

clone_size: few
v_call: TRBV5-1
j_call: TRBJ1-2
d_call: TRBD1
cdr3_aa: CASSLDTGDIYGYTF
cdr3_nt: TGCGCCAGCAGCTTGGATACAGGGGACATCTATGGCTACACCTTC

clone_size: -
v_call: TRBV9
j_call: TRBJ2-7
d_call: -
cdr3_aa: CASSVDGGSYEQYF
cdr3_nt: TGTGCCAGCAGCGTAGACGGGGGTTCCTACGAGCAGTACTTC

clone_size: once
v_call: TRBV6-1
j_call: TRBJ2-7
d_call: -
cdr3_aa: CASSEAPRANYEQYF
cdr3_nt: TGTGCCAGCAGTGAAGCGCCCAGGGCGAACTACGAGCAGTACTTC

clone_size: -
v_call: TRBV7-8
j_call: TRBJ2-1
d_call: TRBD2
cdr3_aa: CASSPRLAGSNEQFF
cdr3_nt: TGTGCCAGCAGCCCAAGGCTAGCGGGTAGCAATGAGCAGTTCTTC

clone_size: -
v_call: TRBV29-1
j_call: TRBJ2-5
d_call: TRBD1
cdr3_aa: CSGTGGRETQYF
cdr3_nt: TGCAGCGGGACAGGGGGCCGAGAGACCCAGTACTTC

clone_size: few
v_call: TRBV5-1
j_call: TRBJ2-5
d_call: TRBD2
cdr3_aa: CASSLSGGGPETQYF
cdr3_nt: TGCGCCAGCAGCTTGTCGGGGGGAGGCCCGGAGACCCAGTACTTC

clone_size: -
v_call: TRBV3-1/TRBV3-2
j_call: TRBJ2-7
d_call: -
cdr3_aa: CASSKDSDEQYF
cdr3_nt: TGTGCCAGCAGCAAGGACAGTGACGAGCAGTACTTC

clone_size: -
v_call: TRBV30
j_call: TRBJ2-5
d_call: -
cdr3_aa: CAWSVQGAETQYF
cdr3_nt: TGTGCCTGGAGTGTACAGGGCGCAGAGACCCAGTACTTC

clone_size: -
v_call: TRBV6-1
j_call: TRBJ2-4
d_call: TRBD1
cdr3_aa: CASSEEGQFNVAKNIQYF
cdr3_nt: TGTGCCAGCAGTGAAGAGGGACAGTTCAACGTAGCCAAAAACATTCAGTACTTC

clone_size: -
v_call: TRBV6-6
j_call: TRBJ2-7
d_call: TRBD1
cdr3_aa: CASRGETGGDYEQYF
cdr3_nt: TGTGCCAGCAGGGGGGAGACAGGGGGTGACTACGAGCAGTACTTC

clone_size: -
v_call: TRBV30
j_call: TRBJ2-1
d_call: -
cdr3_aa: CAWTLYNEQFF
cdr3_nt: TGTGCCTGGACCCTCTACAATGAGCAGTTCTTC

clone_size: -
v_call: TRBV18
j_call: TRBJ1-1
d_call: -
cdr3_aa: CASSPLSSGTYTEAFF
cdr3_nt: TGTGCCAGCTCACCACTCTCCTCCGGGACATACACTGAAGCTTTCTTT

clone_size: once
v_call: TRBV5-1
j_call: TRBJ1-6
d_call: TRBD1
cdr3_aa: CASSLDWDRGNSPLHF
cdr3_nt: TGCGCCAGCAGCTTGGATTGGGACAGGGGGAATTCACCCCTCCACTTT

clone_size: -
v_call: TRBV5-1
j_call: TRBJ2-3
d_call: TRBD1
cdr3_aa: CASSLGDRRRDTQYF
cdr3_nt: TGCGCCAGCAGCTTGGGGGACAGACGGAGGGATACGCAGTATTTT

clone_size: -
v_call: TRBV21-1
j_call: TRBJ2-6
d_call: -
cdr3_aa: CASGPGEGANVLTF
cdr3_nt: TGTGCCAGCGGCCCTGGGGAGGGGGCCAACGTCCTGACTTTC

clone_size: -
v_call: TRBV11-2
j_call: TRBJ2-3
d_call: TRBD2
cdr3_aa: CASSSPGLAPAERPQYF
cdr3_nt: TGTGCCAGCAGCTCACCGGGACTAGCTCCGGCAGAACGCCCGCAGTATTTT

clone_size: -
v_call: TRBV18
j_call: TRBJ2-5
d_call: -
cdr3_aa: CASSARELEETQYF
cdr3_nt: TGTGCCAGCTCCGCACGAGAGTTGGAAGAGACCCAGTACTTC

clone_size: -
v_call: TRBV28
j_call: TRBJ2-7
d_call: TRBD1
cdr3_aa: CASSLGGQGVYEQYF
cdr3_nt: TGTGCCAGCAGTTTAGGCGGACAGGGGGTGTACGAGCAGTACTTC

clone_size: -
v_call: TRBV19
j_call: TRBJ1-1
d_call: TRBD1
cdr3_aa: CASSLRTGEAFF
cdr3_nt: TGTGCCAGTAGTCTCCGGACAGGGGAAGCTTTCTTT

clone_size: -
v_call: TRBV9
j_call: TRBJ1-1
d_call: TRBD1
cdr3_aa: CASSVTGGTEAFF
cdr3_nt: TGTGCCAGCAGCGTTACAGGGGGTACTGAAGCTTTCTTT

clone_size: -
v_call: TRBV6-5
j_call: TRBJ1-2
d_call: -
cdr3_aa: CASSFGTSSYGYTF
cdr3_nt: TGTGCCAGCAGTTTCGGGACTTCCAGCTATGGCTACACCTTC

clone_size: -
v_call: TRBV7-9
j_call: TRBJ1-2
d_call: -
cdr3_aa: CASETVTNYGYTF
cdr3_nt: TGTGCCAGCGAGACAGTTACTAACTATGGCTACACCTTC

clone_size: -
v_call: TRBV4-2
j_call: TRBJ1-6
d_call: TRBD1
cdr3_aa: CASSQDPTGGNSPLHF
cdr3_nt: TGTGCCAGCAGCCAAGATCCAACAGGGGGAAATTCACCCCTCCACTTT

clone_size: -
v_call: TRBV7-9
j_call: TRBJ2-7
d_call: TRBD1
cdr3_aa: CASSSRDRGEQYF
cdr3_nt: TGTGCCAGCAGCTCCCGGGACAGGGGCGAGCAGTACTTC

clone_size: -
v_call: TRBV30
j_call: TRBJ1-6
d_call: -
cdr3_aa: CAWSGQGFSPLHF
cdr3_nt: TGTGCCTGGAGTGGGCAGGGATTTTCACCCCTCCACTTT

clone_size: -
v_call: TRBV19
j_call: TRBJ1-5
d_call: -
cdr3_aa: CASSIGVQGSQPQHF
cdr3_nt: TGTGCCAGTAGTATAGGAGTCCAGGGAAGTCAGCCCCAGCATTTT

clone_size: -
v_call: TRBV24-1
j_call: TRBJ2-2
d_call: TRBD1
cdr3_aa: CATSDPGTGITGELFF
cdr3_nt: TGTGCCACCAGTGATCCCGGGACAGGGATCACCGGGGAGCTGTTTTTT

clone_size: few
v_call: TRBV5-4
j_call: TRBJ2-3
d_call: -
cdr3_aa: CASSPGVDFTDTQYF
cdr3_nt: TGTGCCAGCAGCCCCGGGGTGGACTTCACAGATACGCAGTATTTT

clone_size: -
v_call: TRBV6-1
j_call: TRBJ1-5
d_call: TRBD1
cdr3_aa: CASSEGSGGGQPQHF
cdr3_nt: TGTGCCAGCAGTGAAGGATCAGGGGGAGGTCAGCCCCAGCATTTT

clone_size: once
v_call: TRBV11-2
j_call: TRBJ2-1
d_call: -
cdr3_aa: CASSFLRGEGEQFF
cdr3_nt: TGTGCCAGCAGCTTCCTCCGAGGAGAGGGTGAGCAGTTCTTC

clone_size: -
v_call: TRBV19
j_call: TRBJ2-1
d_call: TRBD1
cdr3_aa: CASSTYGTAVDEQFF
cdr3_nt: TGTGCCAGTAGTACTTATGGGACAGCAGTCGATGAGCAGTTCTTC

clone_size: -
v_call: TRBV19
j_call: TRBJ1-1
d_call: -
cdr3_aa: CASRDTYTEAFF
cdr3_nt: TGTGCCAGTAGGGACACTTACACTGAAGCTTTCTTT

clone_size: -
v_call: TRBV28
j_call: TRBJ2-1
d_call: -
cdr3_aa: CASSPTPTSYNEQFF
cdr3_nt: TGTGCCAGCAGTCCGACGCCCACTAGTTACAATGAGCAGTTCTTC

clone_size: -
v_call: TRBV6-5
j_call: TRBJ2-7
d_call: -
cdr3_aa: CASSSARTRGGHEQYF
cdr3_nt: TGTGCCAGCAGTTCCGCTCGGACAAGGGGGGGTCACGAGCAGTACTTC